The next 16 T cell receptor beta chains were all read from a single sample in a study of T cells in localized non-small cell lung cancer. The assay was immunoSEQ multiplex PCR, and TCRdb's table has in-frame clones only and misses some. Altogether tens of thousands of clones are present, about nine tenths being singletons, with the ten largest covering around 17%. The starting material was peripheral blood mononuclear cells, obtained before any cancer treatment. The receptors were gathered from a man between 40 and 75 years old with stage III lung adenocarcinoma.

This rearrangement joins TRBV11-3 to TRBJ1-1, with TRBD1 as a possible D gene (5 bases). Per germline, CDR1 SGHNT and CDR2 YENEEA. The CDR3 has 14 amino acids. V was cut by 1 base and J by 2 bases, with 8 bases left in between. In DNA, the CDR3 is TGTGCCAGCAGCTTAGGGGGGATTAACACTGAAGCTTTCTTT. This encodes CASSLGGINTEAFF.

The chain has TRBV15 and TRBJ2-4; D is ambiguous. The CDR3 runs 14 residues. The V gene's germline CDR1 is LNHNV and CDR2 YYDKDF (reference sequence). V was clipped by 1 base and J by 1 base, with 5 bases between them. The CDR3 loop is CATSRVGAKNIQYF. CDR3 nucleotides: TGTGCCACCAGCAGAGTGGGGGCCAAAAACATTCAGTACTTC.

This clone came up once. The chain uses TRBV6-1 and TRBJ1-5, with D perhaps matching TRBD1 (5 bases). V was cut by 1 base and J by 4 bases, with 17 bases left in between. This CDR3 has 17 amino acids. Germline-derived CDR1 and CDR2 are MNHNS and SASEGT. The CDR3 is CASSEVPSPGTNQPQHF. Written as DNA, the CDR3 is TGTGCCAGCAGTGAAGTCCCTAGTCCAGGGACGAATCAGCCCCAGCATTTT.

This rearrangement joins TRBV10-3 to TRBJ2-7; 14 bases map to TRBD2. The CDR3 runs to 18 residues. With V trimmed by 6 bases and J by 2 bases, 12 bases remained unmatched. Germline CDR1 is ENHRY and CDR2 is SYGVKD. The CDR3 here is CAISRTGTSGGYAYEQYF. In DNA form, the CDR3 reads TGTGCCATCAGCCGAACCGGGACTAGCGGGGGTTACGCCTACGAGCAGTACTTC.

The chain couples TRBV20-1 to TRBJ1-1; no clear D. The CDR3 length is 11 residues. CDR1 is DFQATT and CDR2 is SNEGSKA in the germline V gene (reference sequence). V was clipped by 0 bases and J by 11 bases, with 10 bases between them. This CDR3 is CSARDGGRAFF. The CDR3 nucleotides are TGCAGTGCTAGAGATGGAGGGCGGGCTTTCTTT.

The chain combines TRBV6-5 with TRBJ2-7; D might be TRBD1 (6 bases). Germline CDR1 MNHEY, CDR2 SVGAGI. This CDR3 is built from 14 residues. Trimming removed 6 bases at V and 0 bases at J, with 12 bases between. CDR3 sequence reads: CASSPGTNSYEQYF. CDR3 in DNA: TGTGCCAGCAGCCCCGGGACAAACTCCTACGAGCAGTACTTC.

The chain combines TRBV6-5 with TRBJ2-2; D might be TRBD1 (6 bases). V lost 3 bases and J 14 bases, leaving 19 bases between the germline ends. CDR3 size: 14 residues. CDR1 MNHEY and CDR2 SVGAGI come from the germline V gene. The CDR3 nucleotides are TGTGCCAGCAGTTATGCCTGGACAGATCTAAGACTGTTTTTT. Amino acid sequence: CASSYAWTDLRLFF.

V is TRBV19 and J is TRBJ1-1, with 7 bases matching TRBD1. The germline V gene has CDR1 LNHDA and CDR2 SQIVND (reference sequence). Trimming cost V 8 bases and J 1 base; bases outside gene matches: 7. CDR3 length: 14 amino acids. CDR3 sequence: CASGTGQPNTEAFF. The DNA of the CDR3 is TGTGCCAGTGGTACGGGACAGCCGAACACTGAAGCTTTCTTT.

The chain links TRBV7-8 to TRBJ2-7; no firm D call. The CDR3 spans 12 residues. The germline gives CDR1 SGHVS, CDR2 FQNEAQ. Trimming shortened V by 1 base and J by 5 bases, and 6 bases separated the two germline ends. DNA for the CDR3: TGTGCCAGCAGCTTAGTGGGTAACGAGCAGTACTTC. Translated: CASSLVGNEQYF.

The sample holds one count of this clone. The gene calls are TRBV10-3 and TRBJ2-2; 7 positions match TRBD1. Germline assignment: CDR1 ENHRY and CDR2 SYGVKD. This CDR3 comprises 16 residues. The junction had 12 bases not matched to a gene; V was cut back by 9 bases and J by 2 bases. The CDR3 loop reads CAIKAGTDANTGELFF. The DNA for the CDR3 is TGTGCCATAAAGGCCGGGACAGACGCCAACACCGGGGAGCTGTTTTTT.

This clone was found once. The V gene is TRBV7-2, the J gene TRBJ2-3, with D hard to call. V was cut by 4 bases and J by 5 bases, with 7 bases left in between. CDR3 length: 12 residues. Germline assignment: CDR1 SGHTA and CDR2 FQGNSA. CDR3 loop: CASSSFRDTQYF. DNA for the CDR3: TGTGCCAGCAGCTCATTCAGAGATACGCAGTATTTT.

The CDR3 nucleotides are TGTGCCAGTAGTTCCCCCCGGGACATGACCTTTTCGCTGGGCTACACCTTC. Its protein is CASSSPRDMTFSLGYTF. This rearrangement joins TRBV19 to TRBJ1-2; TRBD1 might be the D (6 bases). V lost 5 bases and J 8 bases, leaving 27 bases between the germline ends. The CDR3 extends over 17 amino acids. Germline values: CDR1 LNHDA, CDR2 SQIVND (reference sequence). Using reference TRBV19 and TRBJ1-2 for the parts outside the CDR3, the full variable domain is DGGITQSPKYLFRKEGQNVTLSCEQNLNHDAMYWYRQDPGQGLRLIYYSQIVNDFQKGDIAEGYSVSREKKESFPLTVTSAQKNPTAFYLCASSSPRDMTFSLGYTFGSGTRLTVV.

The chain employs TRBV7-9 and TRBJ1-4; no reliable D call. CDR1 is SEHNR, CDR2 FQNEAQ, per germline (reference sequence). The CDR3 consists of 15 residues. Trimming took off 2 bases at V and 5 bases at J, with 12 bases between the two ends. The CDR3 nucleotides are TGTGCCAGCAGCTTAAACTCAGTTGTAAATGAAAAACTGTTTTTT. Amino acid sequence: CASSLNSVVNEKLFF.

The CDR3 bases are TGTGCCTGGAGTGCACAGGGACGGTTCTATGGCTACACCTTC. Translation: CAWSAQGRFYGYTF. The chain employs TRBV30 and TRBJ1-2, with a possible D match to TRBD1 (6 bases). The CDR3 spans 14 residues. V gave up 1 base and J gave up 4 bases, with 13 bases separating them. CDR1 GTSNPN and CDR2 SVGIG come from the germline V gene (reference sequence).

The V call is TRBV28, the J call TRBJ1-1; the match to TRBD1 covers 8 bases. With 4 bases clipped from V and 3 bases from J, the junction kept 19 bases outside the gene matches. The CDR3 has 19 amino acids. The germline gives CDR1 MDHEN, CDR2 SYDVKM. In nucleotides, the CDR3 is TGTGCCAGCAGTTCCCCGGCTGGCAGGGGGCGGATGGGGGACACTGAAGCTTTCTTT. Its translation: CASSSPAGRGRMGDTEAFF. Full variable domain (outside the CDR3, taken from reference TRBV28 and TRBJ1-1): DVKVTQSSRYLVKRTGEKVFLECVQDMDHENMFWYRQDPGLGLRLIYFSYDVKMKEKGDIPEGYSVSREKKERFSLILESASTNQTSMYLCASSSPAGRGRMGDTEAFFGQGTRLTVV.

The chain carries TRBV6-5 and TRBJ2-7; possibly TRBD1 or TRBD2 for D (5 bases each). CDR1 is MNHEY, CDR2 SVGAGI, per germline. V was shortened by 2 bases and J by 5 bases, with 13 bases between the two germline ends. This CDR3 comprises 14 residues. In nucleotides, the CDR3 is TGTGCCAGCAGTTACGATACGAGGGGCAACGAGCAGTACTTC. This translates into CASSYDTRGNEQYF.